The 18 T cell receptor beta chains below were found in one sample sequenced in a study of patients and donors after allogeneic stem cell transplantation. TCRdb reprocessed the RT-PCR reads via MiXCR and lists one record per CDR3 protein. The data hold hundreds of thousands of distinct CDR3 sequences, with 16% observed a single time. Sequencing was performed on blood, either unsorted or a sorted T cell fraction (not recorded which). These receptors all stem from a human donor who was either an allogeneic HSCT recipient or a stem cell or donor lymphocyte infusion donor (not recorded which). It is not recorded whose cells these are; they may come from a transplant donor.

This clonotype was counted many times. V gene TRBV29-1 combines with J gene TRBJ1-3, with TRBD1 matching over 8 bases. The CDR3 loop spans 14 amino acids. The germline V gene encodes CDR1 SQVTM and CDR2 ANQGSEA. With V trimmed by 7 bases and J by 0 bases, 5 bases remained unmatched. CDR3 sequence reads: CSARTGGSGNTIYF. CDR3 bases: TGCAGCGCTCGAACAGGGGGCTCTGGAAACACCATATATTTT.

This clonotype was counted a few times. This chain joins TRBV2 and TRBJ2-2; 7 positions match TRBD1. V shed 6 bases, J shed 5 bases, and the junction held 12 bases outside the gene matches. CDR1 and CDR2 from the germline V gene are SNHLY and FYNNEI. The CDR3 runs 16 residues. CDR3 nucleotide sequence: TGTGCCAGCAGCACAGGGGACGGGACCCGGACCGGGGAGCTGTTTTTT. As protein: CASSTGDGTRTGELFF.

A few counts support this clonotype. The chain combines TRBV19 with TRBJ2-1, with 8 bases that match TRBD2. The CDR3 consists of 16 residues. The V segment lost 1 base and the J segment 6 bases; nucleotides outside the gene matches: 8. Germline V gene sequence: CDR1 LNHDA, CDR2 SQIVND (reference sequence). CDR3 sequence: CASSIVAGGSFNEQFF. In DNA form, the CDR3 reads TGTGCCAGTAGTATAGTTGCGGGAGGCAGCTTCAATGAGCAGTTCTTC.

This clonotype was detected ten times or more. This chain links TRBV20-1 with TRBJ2-1; weak D call: TRBD2 (6 bases). Per the germline V gene, CDR1 is DFQATT and CDR2 is SNEGSKA (reference sequence). Trimming shortened V by 2 bases and J by 7 bases, and 6 bases separated the two germline ends. The CDR3 is made up of 11 amino acids. The CDR3 spells CSARRGNEQFF. The CDR3 region has the DNA TGCAGTGCTAGACGGGGGAATGAGCAGTTCTTC.

This clonotype has a handful of counts. The chain has TRBV2 and TRBJ2-1; D is tentatively TRBD1 or TRBD2 (5 bases each). This CDR3 comprises 14 residues. Trimming removed 6 bases from V and 7 bases from J, with 16 bases in between. Germline CDR1 and CDR2: SNHLY and FYNNEI. The CDR3 protein is CASRNPGKGNEQFF. The CDR3 DNA reads as TGTGCCAGCAGGAATCCGGGAAAGGGGAATGAGCAGTTCTTC.

This chain connects TRBV7-6 to TRBJ2-1; tentatively, D is TRBD2 (6 bases). Trimming stripped 1 base from V and 5 bases from J, with 21 bases between. In germline, CDR1 is SGHVS, CDR2 FNYEAQ. The CDR3 has 18 residues. The CDR3 coding sequence is TGTGCCAGCAGCTTAGAAATTCGGCGGGGCCCCTTCCACAATGAGCAGTTCTTC. It specifies CASSLEIRRGPFHNEQFF.

CDR3 DNA: TGTGCCAGCAGTAGGACAGGGGGCGGCAATCAGCCCCAGCATTTT. Translating gives CASSRTGGGNQPQHF. The V call is TRBV6-1, the J call TRBJ1-5, with 11 bases aligning to TRBD1. The CDR3 has 15 residues. In germline, CDR1 is MNHNS, CDR2 SASEGT. The junction had 2 bases not matched to a gene; V was cut back by 5 bases and J by 2 bases.

This clonotype has a handful of counts. The V and J genes are TRBV5-1 and TRBJ2-7; 7 bases align to TRBD1. The germline CDR1 and CDR2 sequences are SGHRS and YFSETQ. This CDR3 contains 13 residues. J gave up 1 base and V 3 bases, and 1 base lay outside the gene matches. CDR3 residues: CASSWTGSYEQYF. CDR3 DNA sequence: TGCGCCAGCAGCTGGACAGGATCCTACGAGCAGTACTTC.

The sample holds many counts of this clonotype. This sequence joins TRBV12-3 or TRBV12-4 and TRBJ1-2; D is undetermined. The V end was cut by 8 bases, the J end by 7 bases, with 8 bases between. This CDR3 is built from 10 residues. This CDR3 is CASGDFGYTF. The CDR3 region has the DNA TGTGCCAGCGGGGATTTTGGCTACACCTTC.

V gene TRBV25-1 combines with J gene TRBJ1-2; D possibly corresponds to TRBD1 (5 bases). Germline-derived CDR1 and CDR2 are MGHDK and SYGVNS. The length of the CDR3 is 13 residues. Trimming stripped 3 bases from V and 8 bases from J, with 13 bases between. The CDR3 loop reads CASSDRARWGYTF. CDR3 DNA sequence: TGTGCCAGCAGTGACAGGGCCCGGTGGGGCTACACCTTC.

Only a few counts were recorded for this clonotype. Here the CDR3 reads CASSLPRQGASYNEQFF. The CDR3 DNA sequence: TGTGCCAGCAGCTTACCTAGACAGGGGGCATCCTACAATGAGCAGTTCTTC. The chain carries TRBV7-9 and TRBJ2-1, with 10 bases identical to TRBD1. Germline assignment: CDR1 SEHNR and CDR2 FQNEAQ (reference sequence). The CDR3 consists of 17 residues. J gave up 1 base and V 2 bases, and 5 bases lay outside the gene matches. The full variable domain, rest sourced from reference TRBV7-9 and TRBJ2-1, is DTGVSQNPRHKITKRGQNVTFRCDPISEHNRLYWYRQTLGQGPEFLTYFQNEAQLEKSRLLSDRFSAERPKGSFSTLEIQRTEQGDSAMYLCASSLPRQGASYNEQFFGPGTRLTVL.

CDR3 protein: CASSSGTSIRETQYF. In DNA, the CDR3 is TGCGCCAGCAGCTCCGGGACTAGCATCCGGGAGACCCAGTACTTC. This rearrangement joins TRBV5-1 to TRBJ2-5; TRBD2 matches at 9 bases. The CDR3 runs 15 residues. Germline V gives CDR1 SGHRS, CDR2 YFSETQ. The ends lost 3 bases at V and 5 bases at J; junction bases unmatched: 8.

This clonotype was observed a handful of times. The J gene is TRBJ1-1, the V gene TRBV11-1; D is undetermined. Germline CDR1 reads SGHAT; CDR2 reads FQDESV (reference sequence). This CDR3 region has 12 residues. The V end lost 5 bases, the J end lost 3 bases, and 7 bases lay between the germline ends. CDR3 DNA sequence: TGTGCCAGCAGCATAGGGTACACTGAAGCTTTCTTT. Amino acids: CASSIGYTEAFF.

This clonotype was counted only a few times. This sequence joins TRBV10-3 and TRBJ2-2; TRBD2 might be the D (5 bases). V lost 0 bases and J 0 bases, leaving 11 bases between the germline ends. Germline loops: CDR1 ENHRY, CDR2 SYGVKD. The length of the CDR3 is 17 residues. The CDR3 reads CAISESFSSANTGELFF. The DNA for the CDR3 is TGTGCCATCAGTGAGTCGTTTAGTAGCGCGAACACCGGGGAGCTGTTTTTT.

The chain combines TRBV15 with TRBJ2-3; TRBD1 matches at 8 bases. V shed 8 bases and J 7 bases; nucleotides not matched to a gene: 8. CDR1 is LNHNV and CDR2 is YYDKDF in the germline V gene (reference sequence). This CDR3 contains 13 residues. For the CDR3, the DNA is TGTGCCACCGGGGGACAGGCGCAGTATACGCAGTATTTT. This gives the protein CATGGQAQYTQYF.

This clonotype came up a few times. The chain recombines TRBV6-2 or TRBV6-3 with TRBJ2-7; TRBD2 aligns across 8 bases. Germline CDR1 MNHEY, CDR2 SVGEGT. Trimming cost V 2 bases and J 5 bases; bases outside gene matches: 11. The CDR3 runs 16 residues. CDR3 nucleotides: TGTGCCAGCAGTTACGATCGGGAGGGTAACTACGACGAGCAGTACTTC. This codes for CASSYDREGNYDEQYF.

The genes are TRBV6-5 and TRBJ1-2; tentative D call: TRBD1 (5 bases). CDR1 is MNHEY, CDR2 SVGAGI, per germline. Trimming left V 2 bases short and J 2 bases short, with 6 bases between. The CDR3 is 13 residues long. CDR3 region: CASSYDRNYGYTF. In DNA, the CDR3 is TGTGCCAGCAGTTACGACAGAAACTATGGCTACACCTTC.

The rearrangement uses TRBV7-2 and TRBJ2-7; D not certain. This CDR3 has 15 residues. Germline-derived CDR1 and CDR2 are SGHTA and FQGNSA. The V gene lost 3 bases and the J gene lost 3 bases, with 15 bases spanning the gap. CDR3 in amino acids: CASSLQIFGSYEQYF. For the CDR3, the DNA is TGTGCCAGCAGCTTGCAAATATTCGGAAGCTACGAGCAGTACTTC. Supplemented by reference TRBV7-2 and TRBJ2-7, the full variable domain reads GAGVSQSPSNKVTEKGKDVELRCDPISGHTALYWYRQSLGQGLEFLIYFQGNSAPDKSGLPSDRFSAERTGGSVSTLTIQRTQQEDSAVYLCASSLQIFGSYEQYFGPGTRLTVT.